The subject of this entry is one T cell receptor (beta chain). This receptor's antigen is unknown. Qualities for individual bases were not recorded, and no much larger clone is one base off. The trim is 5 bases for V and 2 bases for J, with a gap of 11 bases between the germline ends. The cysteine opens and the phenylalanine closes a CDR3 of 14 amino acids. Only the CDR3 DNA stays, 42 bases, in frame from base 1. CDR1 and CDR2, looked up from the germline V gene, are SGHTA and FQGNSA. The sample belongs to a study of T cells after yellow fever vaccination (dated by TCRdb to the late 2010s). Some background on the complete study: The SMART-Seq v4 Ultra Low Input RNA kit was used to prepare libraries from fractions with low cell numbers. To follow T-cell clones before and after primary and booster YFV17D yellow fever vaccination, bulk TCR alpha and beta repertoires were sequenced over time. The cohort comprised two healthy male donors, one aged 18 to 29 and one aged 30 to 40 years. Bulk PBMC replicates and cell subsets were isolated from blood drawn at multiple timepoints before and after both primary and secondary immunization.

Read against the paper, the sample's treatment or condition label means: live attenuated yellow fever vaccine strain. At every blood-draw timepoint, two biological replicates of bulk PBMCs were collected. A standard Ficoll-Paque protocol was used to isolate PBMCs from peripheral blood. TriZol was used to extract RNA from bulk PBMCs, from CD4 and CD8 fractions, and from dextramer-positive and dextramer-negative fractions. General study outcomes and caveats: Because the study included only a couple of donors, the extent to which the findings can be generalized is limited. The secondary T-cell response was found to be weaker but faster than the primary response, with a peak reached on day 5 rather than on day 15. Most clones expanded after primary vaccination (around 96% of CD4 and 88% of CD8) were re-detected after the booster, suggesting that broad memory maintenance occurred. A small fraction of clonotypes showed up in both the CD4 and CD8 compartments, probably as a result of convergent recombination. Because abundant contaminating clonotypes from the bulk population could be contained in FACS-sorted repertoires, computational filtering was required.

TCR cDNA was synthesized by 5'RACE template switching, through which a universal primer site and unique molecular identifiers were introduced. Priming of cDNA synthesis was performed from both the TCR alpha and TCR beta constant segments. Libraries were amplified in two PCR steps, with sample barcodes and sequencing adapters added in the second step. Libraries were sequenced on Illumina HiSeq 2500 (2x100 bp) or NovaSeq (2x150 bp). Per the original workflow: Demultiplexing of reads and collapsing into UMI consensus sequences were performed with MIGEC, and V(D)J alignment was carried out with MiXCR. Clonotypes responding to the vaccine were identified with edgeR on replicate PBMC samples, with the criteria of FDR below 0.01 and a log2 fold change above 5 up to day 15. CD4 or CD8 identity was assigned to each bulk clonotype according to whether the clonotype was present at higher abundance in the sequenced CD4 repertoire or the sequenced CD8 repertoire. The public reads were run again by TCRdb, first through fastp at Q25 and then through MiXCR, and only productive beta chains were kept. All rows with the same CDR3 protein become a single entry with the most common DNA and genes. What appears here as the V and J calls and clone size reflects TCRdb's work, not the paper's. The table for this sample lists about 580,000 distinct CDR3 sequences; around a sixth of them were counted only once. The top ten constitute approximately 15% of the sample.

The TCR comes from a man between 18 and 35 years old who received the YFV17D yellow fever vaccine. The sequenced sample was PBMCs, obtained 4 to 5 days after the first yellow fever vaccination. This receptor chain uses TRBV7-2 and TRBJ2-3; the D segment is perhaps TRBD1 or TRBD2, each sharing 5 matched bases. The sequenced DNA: TGTGCCAGCAGCGATTGGGGACCCACAGATACGCAGTATTTT. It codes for CASSDWGPTDTQYF. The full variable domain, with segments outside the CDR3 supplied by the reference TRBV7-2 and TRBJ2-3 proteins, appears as GAGVSQSPSNKVTEKGKDVELRCDPISGHTALYWYRQSLGQGLEFLIYFQGNSAPDKSGLPSDRFSAERTGGSVSTLTIQRTQQEDSAVYLCASSDWGPTDTQYFGPGTRLTVL.